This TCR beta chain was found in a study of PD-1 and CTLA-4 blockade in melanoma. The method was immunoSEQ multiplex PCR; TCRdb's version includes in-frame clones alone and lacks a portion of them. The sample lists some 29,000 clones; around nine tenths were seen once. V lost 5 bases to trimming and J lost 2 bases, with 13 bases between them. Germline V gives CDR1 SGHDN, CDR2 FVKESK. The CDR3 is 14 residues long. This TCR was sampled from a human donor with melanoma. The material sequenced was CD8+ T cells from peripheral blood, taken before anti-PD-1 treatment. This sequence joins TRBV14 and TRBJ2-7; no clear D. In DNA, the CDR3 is TGTGCCAGCAGCTCCTGGGCCCTACCCTACGAGCAGTACTTC. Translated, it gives CASSSWALPYEQYF.